The next 23 T cell receptor beta chains were all read from a single sample in a study of T-cell memory formation after mild COVID-19. TCRdb reprocessed the 5' RACE reads via MiXCR and lists one record per CDR3 protein. The table has roughly 620,000 distinct CDR3 sequences, more than 15% seen once. The specimen was PBMCs or a T cell subset sorted from them (not recorded which). The receptors shown here come from an adult woman who had mild COVID-19 (a few samples of this study predate the infection). Cell type and time point are not known.

With regard to this clonotype: One junction end does not reproduce the germline sequence, and a read error may be involved. The CDR3 DNA follows: TGTGCCAGCAGTTTAGAACCGGGACAGGGGGTTGAAGCTTTCTTT. Protein: CASSLEPGQGVEAFF. The chain uses TRBV7-2 and TRBJ1-1; 11 bases are a match to TRBD1. The CDR3 has 15 amino acids. Germline V gene sequence: CDR1 SGHTA, CDR2 FQGNSA.

This clonotype was recorded a few times. CDR3 amino acids: CASSETGSDLFIYEQYF. In DNA form, the CDR3 reads TGTGCCAGCAGTGAAACCGGATCCGACTTGTTCATCTACGAGCAGTACTTC. The chain has TRBV11-2 and TRBJ2-7; D ambiguous. This CDR3 comprises 17 residues. Germline loops: CDR1 SGHAT, CDR2 FQNNGV. V lost 6 bases and J lost 3, with 24 bases in between.

V gene TRBV11-1 combines with J gene TRBJ1-1; no clear D gene. The V and J ends lost 4 bases and 4 bases respectively, with 16 bases between them. Germline V lookup: CDR1 SGHAT, CDR2 FQDESV (reference sequence). The CDR3 covers 15 residues. The CDR3 nucleotides read TGTGCCAGCAGCTCCCAGGTGGGCGCTTTCACTGAAGCTTTCTTT. Translation: CASSSQVGAFTEAFF.

As concerns this clonotype: The CDR3 ends on some other residue instead of the conserved phenylalanine or tryptophan, so this is likely a read error. The rearrangement links TRBV12-3 or TRBV12-4 to TRBJ1-1; perhaps TRBD1 as D (6 bases). Trimming took off 7 bases at V and 1 base at J, with 13 bases between the two ends. This CDR3 contains 14 residues. The CDR3 sequence: CASILGQPNTEAFL. In DNA form, the CDR3 reads TGTGCCAGCATCCTAGGACAGCCGAACACTGAAGCTTTCCTT.

This clonotype was detected ten times or more. The chain employs TRBV12-3 or TRBV12-4 and TRBJ1-5; no firm D call. Trimming pared 5 bases from V and 4 bases from J, leaving 9 bases between. The CDR3 sequence is 13 residues long. As DNA, the CDR3 is TGTGCCAGCAGTCTAACCGGAAATCAGCCCCAGCATTTT. As protein: CASSLTGNQPQHF.

This clonotype was seen a handful of times. The chain combines TRBV27 with TRBJ2-7; tentatively, D is TRBD2 (5 bases). The CDR3 is made up of 15 amino acids. Germline values: CDR1 MNHEY, CDR2 SMNVEV (reference sequence). The V and J ends lost 4 bases and 3 bases respectively, with 16 bases between them. The CDR3 is CASSSPLLGSYEQYF. The CDR3 DNA reads as TGTGCCAGCAGTTCCCCCCTCCTTGGGAGCTACGAGCAGTACTTC.

The chain uses TRBV7-9 and TRBJ2-3; 8 positions agree with TRBD2. The CDR3 contains 15 residues. The V segment lost 6 bases and the J segment 0 bases; nucleotides outside the gene matches: 5. From germline, CDR1 is SEHNR and CDR2 FQNEAQ (reference sequence). CDR3 DNA sequence: TGTGCCAGCAGGGCTAGCGGGCCTAGCACAGATACGCAGTATTTT. Amino acid sequence: CASRASGPSTDTQYF. The full variable domain, rest sourced from reference TRBV7-9 and TRBJ2-3, is DTGVSQNPRHKITKRGQNVTFRCDPISEHNRLYWYRQTLGQGPEFLTYFQNEAQLEKSRLLSDRFSAERPKGSFSTLEIQRTEQGDSAMYLCASRASGPSTDTQYFGPGTRLTVL.

This clonotype was found many times. The genes are TRBV5-1 and TRBJ2-7; a weak D match, TRBD2 (5 bases). V shed 4 bases and J shed 3 bases, with 11 bases lying between them. The CDR3 runs to 13 residues. Germline lookup yields CDR1 SGHRS and CDR2 YFSETQ. Here the CDR3 reads CASSPGLGYEQYF. CDR3 DNA sequence: TGCGCCAGCAGCCCTGGACTCGGCTACGAGCAGTACTTC.

The sample holds one count of this clonotype. The chain joins TRBV5-1 to TRBJ2-3, with D unresolved. The CDR3 consists of 16 residues. Deletions cut 0 bases from V and 13 bases from J, with 24 bases between. Germline V lookup: CDR1 SGHRS, CDR2 YFSETQ. CDR3 nucleotides: TGCGCCAGCAGCTTGGGGACGGGCGGTGGCACAGAGATAAAGTATTTT. Translation gives CASSLGTGGGTEIKYF.

This clonotype has only a few counts. The chain is built from TRBV30 and TRBJ2-7; no firm D call. Germline assignment: CDR1 GTSNPN and CDR2 SVGIG (reference sequence). V was pared by 5 bases and J by 5 bases, with 16 bases between. The CDR3 loop spans 13 amino acids. The CDR3 nucleotides read TGTGCCTGGTCTGGATACCCGGTCGACGAGCAGTACTTC. Residues: CAWSGYPVDEQYF.

The rearrangement links TRBV6-5 to TRBJ2-6; D possibly corresponds to TRBD2 (6 bases). In germline, CDR1 is MNHEY, CDR2 SVGAGI. Trimming pared 0 bases from V and 0 bases from J, leaving 12 bases between. CDR3 size: 18 residues. CDR3 region: CASSYSGTFHSGANVLTF. The CDR3 DNA reads as TGTGCCAGCAGTTACTCTGGGACTTTCCACTCTGGGGCCAACGTCCTGACTTTC.

The CDR3 is CAWEGFRLPRGNEQFF. The CDR3 region has the DNA TGTGCCTGGGAGGGGTTCCGGCTCCCCCGCGGCAATGAGCAGTTCTTC. The chain employs TRBV30 and TRBJ2-1, with D perhaps being TRBD1 or TRBD2 (5 bases each). Germline assignment: CDR1 GTSNPN and CDR2 SVGIG (reference sequence). The CDR3 extends over 16 amino acids. V lost 5 bases to trimming and J lost 6 bases, with 23 bases between them.

The chain recombines TRBV12-3 or TRBV12-4 with TRBJ2-2; TRBD1 agrees at 9 bases. V was pared by 5 bases and J by 6 bases, with 7 bases of the junction left unmatched. The CDR3 consists of 15 residues. The CDR3 nucleotides read TGTGCCAGCAGTCCCCGGGACAGGGTTTCCGGGGAGCTGTTTTTT. It is translated as CASSPRDRVSGELFF.

The chain uses TRBV4-3 and TRBJ2-6; D is possibly TRBD1 (6 bases). V was trimmed by 0 bases and J by 0 bases, leaving 24 bases between them. The CDR3 consists of 22 residues. The germline V gene has CDR1 LGHNA and CDR2 YSLEER. DNA for the CDR3: TGCGCCAGCAGCCAAGACAATCCGCCCGATTCAGGGGTCGGCTCTGGGGCCAACGTCCTGACTTTC. As protein: CASSQDNPPDSGVGSGANVLTF.

The chain combines TRBV5-1 with TRBJ2-7, with 14 bases that match TRBD2. Trimming cost V 0 bases and J 5 bases; bases outside gene matches: 7. The CDR3 has 17 amino acids. CDR1 and CDR2 (germline): SGHRS, YFSETQ. The CDR3 DNA reads as TGCGCCAGCAGCTTGGGCCAGGGGACTAGCGGGAGCCACGAGCAGTACTTC. This translates into CASSLGQGTSGSHEQYF.

The chain employs TRBV29-1 and TRBJ1-1, with unresolved D. The germline V and J ends were trimmed by 7 bases and 4 bases, with 7 bases remaining between them. Germline values: CDR1 SQVTM, CDR2 ANQGSEA. The CDR3 spans 10 residues. The CDR3 here is CSDDPTEAFF. CDR3 sequence (DNA): TGCAGCGACGACCCCACTGAAGCTTTCTTT. Using reference TRBV29-1 and TRBJ1-1 for the parts outside the CDR3, the full variable domain is SAVISQKPSRDICQRGTSLTIQCQVDSQVTMMFWYRQQPGQSLTLIATANQGSEATYESGFVIDKFPISRPNLTFSTLTVSNMSPEDSSIYLCSDDPTEAFFGQGTRLTVV.

The CDR3 loop reads CASSYGVGNSPLHF. The CDR3 DNA is TGTGCCAGCAGTTACGGGGTGGGGAATTCACCCCTCCACTTT. The chain carries TRBV6-5 and TRBJ1-6; D is uncertain. With 2 bases removed from V and 7 bases from J, the gap between germline ends came to 9 bases. CDR3 length: 14 amino acids. Germline CDR1 is MNHEY and CDR2 is SVGAGI.

The V gene is TRBV12-3 or TRBV12-4, the J gene TRBJ2-7; D gene ambiguous. The CDR3 covers 12 residues. Trimming stripped 11 bases from V and 2 bases from J, with 13 bases between. The CDR3, as DNA: TGTGCCTCGGCGCCTGGCCCCTACGAGCAGTACTTC. Amino acids: CASAPGPYEQYF.

The chain employs TRBV12-3 or TRBV12-4 and TRBJ2-3; 7 bases align to TRBD1. V trimming: 7 bases; J trimming: 1 base; junction bases outside the gene matches: 5. The CDR3 covers 14 residues. Here the CDR3 reads CASNRQGGTDTQYF. In DNA, the CDR3 is TGTGCCAGCAACCGACAGGGCGGCACAGATACGCAGTATTTT.

This clonotype has more than one count but fewer than ten. The rearrangement links TRBV20-1 to TRBJ2-2; D gene ambiguous. Per germline, CDR1 DFQATT and CDR2 SNEGSKA (reference sequence). This CDR3 has 13 amino acids. V was pared by 0 bases and J by 4 bases, with 6 bases between. CDR3 sequence: CSAREITTGELFF. The CDR3, as DNA: TGCAGTGCTAGAGAGATAACCACCGGGGAGCTGTTTTTT.

This clonotype was found a few times. The chain's CDR3 is CASSSPPSREGEDTQYF. The CDR3 nucleotides are TGTGCCAGCAGCTCGCCCCCGAGTAGGGAGGGTGAAGATACGCAGTATTTT. The chain carries TRBV7-3 and TRBJ2-3, with 7 positions matching TRBD2. Germline trimming cut 4 bases from V and 5 bases from J; bases unmatched to any gene: 15. From germline, CDR1 is SGHTA and CDR2 FQGTGA. The CDR3 totals 17 residues. The complete variable domain, with remaining parts taken from reference TRBV7-3 and TRBJ2-3, reads GAGVSQTPSNKVTEKGKYVELRCDPISGHTALYWYRQSLGQGPEFLIYFQGTGAADDSGLPNDRFFAVRPEGSVSTLKIQRTERGDSAVYLCASSSPPSREGEDTQYFGPGTRLTVL.

This clonotype was counted between two and nine times. The chain recombines TRBV11-3 with TRBJ2-1; 10 bases align to TRBD1. The CDR3 contains 16 residues. V lost 4 bases to trimming and J lost 8 bases; unmatched junction nucleotides: 11. Per germline, CDR1 SGHNT and CDR2 YENEEA. This chain's CDR3 is CASSSATGTGVYEQFF. The DNA for the CDR3 is TGTGCCAGCAGCTCCGCCACCGGGACAGGGGTCTATGAGCAGTTCTTC.

This clonotype has only a few counts. The J gene is TRBJ2-5, the V gene TRBV18; D not certain. Germline lookup yields CDR1 KGHSH and CDR2 LQKENI. The CDR3 runs 12 residues. V gave up 2 bases and J gave up 5 bases, with 6 bases separating them. CDR3 sequence: CASSPFGETQYF. DNA of the CDR3: TGTGCCAGCTCACCATTTGGGGAGACCCAGTACTTC.